This TCR beta chain was profiled in a study of T cells in Graves' hyperthyroidism and ophthalmopathy. Broader study findings: Using 13 V-J features, a model discriminated ophthalmopathy from stable hyperthyroidism. Researchers found most expanded thyroid clonotypes above 0.001 in blood as well. The model forecast ophthalmopathy, anticipating it by a median roughly 6.3 months before onset.

V lost 4 bases and J 4 bases, leaving 17 bases between the germline ends. CDR1 and CDR2 from the germline V gene are MDHEN and SYDVKM. The CDR3 consists of 16 residues. Using over 8.5 ml of fresh peripheral blood, PBMCs were prepared. RNA transcripts gave rise to amplified TCR beta CDR3 regions. The study used the HTBI primer set for a first-round RT-PCR of the TCR CDR3. TCRdb used MiXCR to reprocess the multiplex PCR reads, holding one entry per CDR3 protein. Altogether some 770,000 distinct CDR3 sequences are present, roughly 15% being singletons, with the ten largest covering 8.4%. This clonotype was counted many times. Its antigen remains unidentified.

The V gene is TRBV28, the J gene TRBJ1-5; D remains ambiguous. The sequencing sample was made of blood. This sequence was found in a man between 18 and 35 years old with Graves' hyperthyroidism. CDR3 coding DNA: TGTGCCAGCAGTTCCCCTCCGGGTCCGAATAATCAGCCCCAGCATTTT. This translates into CASSSPPGPNNQPQHF.